Below, 20 T cell receptor beta chains from the same sample are listed, as sequenced in a study of CD8 T cells in ankylosing spondylitis. One entry per CDR3 protein results from TCRdb running MiXCR on the 5' RACE reads. This table has about 110,000 distinct CDR3 sequences, more than 20% appearing once. The sequenced sample was synovial fluid, either unsorted or a sorted T cell fraction (not recorded which). The receptors were sampled from a male donor with ankylosing spondylitis.

V gene TRBV11-2 combines with J gene TRBJ2-3; 10 nucleotides line up with TRBD2. CDR1 SGHAT and CDR2 FQNNGV come from the germline V gene. The CDR3 sequence is 15 residues long. V lost 5 bases, J lost 3 bases, and 5 bases stayed unmatched. The CDR3 loop is CASSQTSGVTDTQYF. CDR3 in DNA: TGTGCCAGCAGCCAAACTAGCGGGGTTACAGATACGCAGTATTTT. Full variable domain (remainder filled in from reference TRBV11-2 and TRBJ2-3): EAGVAQSPRYKIIEKRQSVAFWCNPISGHATLYWYQQILGQGPKLLIQFQNNGVVDDSQLPKDRFSAERLKGVDSTLKIQPAKLEDSAVYLCASSQTSGVTDTQYFGPGTRLTVL.

This clonotype came up many times. The V gene is TRBV2, the J gene TRBJ1-4, with TRBD1 matching over 7 bases. Trimming removed 5 bases from V and 8 bases from J; junction bases left unmatched: 8. Germline CDR1 is SNHLY and CDR2 is FYNNEI. CDR3 size: 14 residues. The CDR3 is CASSSQGTREKLFF. CDR3 in DNA: TGTGCCAGCAGTTCACAGGGGACTAGGGAAAAACTGTTTTTT.

This clonotype came up a few times. The V call is TRBV20-1, the J call TRBJ2-1, with no clear D. The V gene lost 6 bases and the J gene lost 8 bases, with 20 bases spanning the gap. Germline V gene sequence: CDR1 DFQATT, CDR2 SNEGSKA (reference sequence). There are 14 residues in the CDR3. CDR3 sequence (DNA): TGCAGTGCCCTCCGGGTCATAGCCCCGGATGAGCAGTTCTTC. Translated: CSALRVIAPDEQFF.

This clonotype has just a few counts. The gene calls are TRBV29-1 and TRBJ1-1, with D possibly matching TRBD1 (6 bases). CDR3 length: 11 amino acids. Per germline, CDR1 SQVTM and CDR2 ANQGSEA. The V gene lost 4 bases and the J gene lost 8 bases, with 11 bases spanning the gap. CDR3 protein: CSVVGGPEAFF. In nucleotides, the CDR3 is TGCAGCGTTGTTGGGGGGCCCGAAGCTTTCTTT.

The chain links TRBV12-3 or TRBV12-4 to TRBJ1-4; D might be TRBD1 (6 bases). V lost 5 bases to trimming and J lost 6 bases, with 16 bases between them. The CDR3 spans 15 residues. In DNA, the CDR3 is TGTGCCAGCAGTCCTAGCCTGGGGGCAGATGAAAAACTGTTTTTT. Translation gives CASSPSLGADEKLFF.

The table lists this clonotype with a few counts. V is TRBV2 and J is TRBJ1-1; D gene uncertain. Trimming took 4 bases from V and 2 from J, leaving 11 bases between them. This CDR3 region has 14 residues. Germline V CDR1 and CDR2: SNHLY, FYNNEI. CDR3 sequence reads: CASSGYRANTEAFF. The CDR3 DNA reads TGTGCCAGCAGTGGTTATCGGGCTAACACTGAAGCTTTCTTT.

This clonotype appeared many times. The gene calls are TRBV7-2 and TRBJ2-5; 8 nucleotides match TRBD1. The V gene end was trimmed by 5 bases and the J gene end by 1 base; junction bases not matched to a gene: 9. Germline-derived CDR1 and CDR2 are SGHTA and FQGNSA. This CDR3 region has 16 residues. The CDR3 DNA reads TGTGCCAGCAGCCCTCAGACAGGGGAATTCCAAGAGACCCAGTACTTC. It specifies CASSPQTGEFQETQYF.

This chain links TRBV20-1 with TRBJ1-2, with D possibly TRBD1 on 5 matching bases. The CDR3 is 12 residues long. The V gene lost 6 bases and the J gene lost 5 bases, with 13 bases spanning the gap. Germline V gene lookup returns CDR1 DFQATT and CDR2 SNEGSKA (reference sequence). This CDR3 reads CSASGDSYGYTF. Here the CDR3 DNA reads TGCAGTGCGTCCGGGGACTCATATGGCTACACCTTC.

This clonotype was counted a few times. The rearrangement links TRBV5-6 to TRBJ2-5; D tentatively fits TRBD1 or TRBD2 (6 bases each). The CDR3 totals 14 residues. CDR1 is SGHDT, CDR2 YYEEEE, per germline. The germline V and J ends were trimmed by 4 bases and 5 bases, with 15 bases remaining between them. DNA for the CDR3: TGTGCCAGCAGCGGGGGGCTCCGGGCTGAGACCCAGTACTTC. Amino acid sequence: CASSGGLRAETQYF.

The chain combines TRBV30 with TRBJ2-2; D remains ambiguous. Trimming cost V 3 bases and J 7 bases, with 9 bases left between them. Germline V gene sequence: CDR1 GTSNPN, CDR2 SVGIG (reference sequence). The CDR3 consists of 12 residues. CDR3 sequence: CAWRPHFGELFF. The CDR3, as DNA: TGTGCCTGGAGACCCCACTTCGGGGAGCTGTTTTTT.

This clonotype was counted at least ten times. The chain couples TRBV20-1 to TRBJ2-1; no clear D. V gave up 3 bases and J gave up 0 bases, with 15 bases separating them. CDR3 length: 16 amino acids. Germline CDR1 DFQATT, CDR2 SNEGSKA (reference sequence). This CDR3 is CSASLLWQNSYNEQFF. The CDR3 DNA reads as TGCAGTGCTAGTTTGCTGTGGCAGAACTCCTACAATGAGCAGTTCTTC.

The table lists this clonotype with a few counts. The chain employs TRBV5-1 and TRBJ2-6, with 8 bases lining up with TRBD1. The germline CDR1 and CDR2 sequences are SGHRS and YFSETQ. The CDR3 contains 17 residues. The junction had 6 bases not matched to a gene; V was cut back by 4 bases and J by 0 bases. CDR3 loop: CASSRQGRSSGANVLTF. The CDR3 DNA is TGCGCCAGCAGCAGACAGGGGCGAAGCTCTGGGGCCAACGTCCTGACTTTC. Using reference TRBV5-1 and TRBJ2-6 for the parts outside the CDR3, the full variable domain is KAGVTQTPRYLIKTRGQQVTLSCSPISGHRSVSWYQQTPGQGLQFLFEYFSETQRNKGNFPGRFSGRQFSNSRSEMNVSTLELGDSALYLCASSRQGRSSGANVLTFGAGSRLTVL.

This clonotype was detected many times. The chain employs TRBV6-1 and TRBJ2-1, with 8 bases lining up with TRBD2. The V and J ends lost 1 base and 3 bases, in that order; junction bases with no gene match: 5. CDR3 length: 16 residues. Germline loops: CDR1 MNHNS, CDR2 SASEGT. The CDR3 sequence is CASSEGPGGIYNEQFF. For the CDR3, the DNA is TGTGCCAGCAGTGAAGGACCGGGAGGGATCTACAATGAGCAGTTCTTC.

This clonotype was observed a handful of times. The chain uses TRBV28 and TRBJ2-2, with TRBD2 as a possible D gene (5 bases). V lost 1 base to trimming and J lost 4 bases, with 13 bases between them. The CDR3 is made up of 16 amino acids. Germline lookup yields CDR1 MDHEN and CDR2 SYDVKM. DNA for the CDR3: TGTGCCAGCAGTTTATCACTAGGATCGGGCACCGGGGAGCTGTTTTTT. Its protein product is CASSLSLGSGTGELFF.

This clonotype was seen more than once but under ten times. The chain is built from TRBV20-1 and TRBJ2-1, with D unclear. Germline CDR1 is DFQATT and CDR2 is SNEGSKA (reference sequence). The length of the CDR3 is 14 residues. Trimming removed 0 bases from V and 5 bases from J, with 11 bases in between. As DNA, the CDR3 is TGCAGTGCTAGAGATCCTAGAAGCGACAATGAGCAGTTCTTC. Its protein product is CSARDPRSDNEQFF.

This clonotype was recorded many times. The genes are TRBV11-2 and TRBJ2-1; no clear D. Germline V gives CDR1 SGHAT, CDR2 FQNNGV. V lost 5 bases and J 5 bases, leaving 25 bases between the germline ends. This CDR3 has 18 residues. Written as DNA, the CDR3 is TGTGCCAGCAGCCCCTTCACCGAGGTAGTCCACCCAGACAATGAGCAGTTCTTC. The encoded protein is CASSPFTEVVHPDNEQFF.

The chain couples TRBV19 to TRBJ2-2, with D maybe TRBD2 (6 bases). The V gene lost 1 base and the J gene lost 5 bases, with 11 bases spanning the gap. Germline V gene sequence: CDR1 LNHDA, CDR2 SQIVND (reference sequence). This CDR3 is built from 15 residues. CDR3 DNA: TGTGCCAGTAGTATAGGGACCCGGGGGACCGGGGAGCTGTTTTTT. Translated: CASSIGTRGTGELFF. The entire variable domain, with the rest obtained from reference TRBV19 and TRBJ2-2, is as follows: DGGITQSPKYLFRKEGQNVTLSCEQNLNHDAMYWYRQDPGQGLRLIYYSQIVNDFQKGDIAEGYSVSREKKESFPLTVTSAQKNPTAFYLCASSIGTRGTGELFFGEGSRLTVL.

This clonotype has ten or more counts. The V call is TRBV20-1, the J call TRBJ2-3; TRBD2 aligns across 9 bases. CDR3 length equals 16 residues. Germline V gene sequence: CDR1 DFQATT, CDR2 SNEGSKA (reference sequence). V was clipped by 0 bases and J by 9 bases; unmatched bases: 13. CDR3 DNA sequence: TGCAGTGCTAGAGATCGCCTAGCGGGGTCCCGGATAACGCAGTATTTT. This translates into CSARDRLAGSRITQYF.

The J gene is TRBJ1-2, the V gene TRBV7-8; D is unresolved. This CDR3 region has 15 residues. Trimming took off 0 bases at V and 4 bases at J, with 12 bases between the two ends. The V gene's germline CDR1 is SGHVS and CDR2 FQNEAQ. CDR3 DNA sequence: TGTGCCAGCAGCTTAGCTGGAGGGCGCAGCTATGGCTACACCTTC. This sequence encodes CASSLAGGRSYGYTF.

This clonotype was seen more than once but under ten times. The gene calls are TRBV19 and TRBJ2-7, with D perhaps TRBD1 (6 bases). The CDR3 is 15 amino acids. Per the germline V gene, CDR1 is LNHDA and CDR2 is SQIVND (reference sequence). V lost 6 bases and J lost 2, with 17 bases in between. CDR3 DNA: TGTGCCAGTAGGATGGGACACAAGGGTACCTACGAGCAGTACGTC. Translation gives CASRMGHKGTYEQYV.